The 21 T cell receptor beta chains below were found in one sample sequenced in a study of T cell responses to AZD1222 COVID-19 vaccine. Produced via immunoSEQ multiplex PCR; TCRdb's table is partial and in-frame only. Of 74,000 or so clones in the sample, 85% were seen once. The specimen comprised peripheral blood, sampled on day 0 of AZD1222 vaccination. Receptors originate from an adult in good health.

In its sample, this clone was seen once. The DNA of the CDR3 is TGTGCCAGCATAGGTTCTGGAAACACCATATATTTT. Translation gives CASIGSGNTIYF. The chain uses TRBV6-5 and TRBJ1-3; D is undetermined. The germline CDR1 and CDR2 sequences are MNHEY and SVGAGI. This CDR3 is 12 amino acids long. Trimming shortened V by 7 bases and J by 1 base, and 5 bases separated the two germline ends.

The chain is built from TRBV9 and TRBJ1-2, with D perhaps TRBD1 (6 bases). The germline V gene has CDR1 SGDLS and CDR2 YYNGEE. Trimming shortened V by 0 bases and J by 8 bases, and 17 bases separated the two germline ends. This CDR3 region has 15 residues. The DNA of the CDR3 is TGTGCCAGCAGCGTAGTAGGAGGCGGGGGCTCGGGCTACACCTTC. It codes for CASSVVGGGGSGYTF.

This clone was found once. The rearrangement uses TRBV25-1 and TRBJ1-2; D unclear. The ends were cut back, 4 bases at V and 4 bases at J, with 16 bases in the middle. There are 15 residues in the CDR3. Germline V lookup: CDR1 MGHDK, CDR2 SYGVNS. The CDR3 nucleotides read TGTGCCAGCAGTGGGATTCAGGTAAGGTGCTATGGCTACACCTTC. It translates to CASSGIQVRCYGYTF.

This chain joins TRBV7-9 and TRBJ2-5; 7 nucleotides match TRBD2. The CDR3 contains 14 residues. Germline CDR1 is SEHNR and CDR2 is FQNEAQ (reference sequence). V gave up 5 bases and J gave up 0 bases; unmatched junction bases: 3. CDR3 in amino acids: CASSEGRDQETQYF. The CDR3 DNA is TGTGCCAGCAGCGAGGGGAGGGACCAAGAGACCCAGTACTTC.

The chain links TRBV3-1 (or the pseudogene TRBV3-2) to TRBJ2-6; 7 positions match TRBD1. The junction had 5 bases not matched to a gene; V was cut back by 4 bases and J by 2 bases. This CDR3 comprises 16 residues. The V gene's germline CDR1 is LGHDT and CDR2 YNNKEL (reference sequence). CDR3 protein: CASSPMQGAGANVLTF. The CDR3 DNA reads as TGTGCCAGCAGCCCCATGCAGGGGGCTGGGGCCAACGTCCTGACTTTC.

CDR3 nucleotides: TGTGCCAGCAGCGCGAAAACAGGGGTCGATACGCAGTATTTT. Amino acid sequence: CASSAKTGVDTQYF. The V call is TRBV5-4, the J call TRBJ2-3; 7 bases align to TRBD1. The V gene end was trimmed by 4 bases and the J gene end by 6 bases; junction bases not matched to a gene: 8. Germline assignment: CDR1 SGHNT and CDR2 YYREEE (reference sequence). The CDR3 totals 14 residues.

This clone was detected many times. J is TRBJ2-7 and V is TRBV29-1; 11 positions agree with TRBD1. Germline values: CDR1 SQVTM, CDR2 ANQGSEA. V shed 7 bases and J 2 bases; nucleotides not matched to a gene: 10. This CDR3 is built from 15 residues. CDR3 protein: CSALPQGQGAYEQYF. The DNA of the CDR3 is TGCAGCGCTCTTCCTCAGGGACAGGGGGCCTACGAGCAGTACTTC.

As to this clone: This specimen includes other DNA sequences encoding the same CDR3. V is TRBV19 and J is TRBJ2-5; the D gene is possibly TRBD1 (6 bases). The CDR3 has 12 residues. V gave up 6 bases and J gave up 5 bases, with 10 bases separating them. The germline gives CDR1 LNHDA, CDR2 SQIVND (reference sequence). The CDR3 nucleotides are TGTGCCAGTAGCAGGGGCAGGGAGACCCAGTACTTC. Translated: CASSRGRETQYF.

The chain links TRBV18 to TRBJ2-7, with 10 bases aligning to TRBD2. The germline gives CDR1 KGHSH, CDR2 LQKENI. This CDR3 comprises 15 residues. J gave up 0 bases and V 4 bases, and 3 bases lay outside the gene matches. The CDR3 DNA is TGTGCCAGCTCACGTACTAGCGGGGTCTCCTACGAGCAGTACTTC. Amino acid sequence: CASSRTSGVSYEQYF.

The chain employs TRBV5-1 and TRBJ1-3; 8 bases are shared with TRBD1. CDR1 and CDR2 from the germline V gene are SGHRS and YFSETQ. The CDR3 consists of 16 residues. The V and J ends lost 4 bases and 3 bases, in that order; junction bases with no gene match: 9. In nucleotides, the CDR3 is TGCGCCAGCAGCACAGACAGGGGAAGGATTGGAAACACCATATATTTT. Protein: CASSTDRGRIGNTIYF.

This clone showed up just once. The J gene is TRBJ1-3, the V gene TRBV19; the D gene is possibly TRBD1 (6 bases). CDR1 LNHDA and CDR2 SQIVND come from the germline V gene (reference sequence). V was clipped by 8 bases and J by 0 bases, with 17 bases between them. This CDR3 has 16 residues. The CDR3 spells CASGDRSTSSGNTIYF. The DNA of the CDR3 is TGTGCCAGTGGAGACAGGTCGACTAGCTCTGGAAACACCATATATTTT.

In DNA, the CDR3 is TGTGCCAGCAGGACAGGGGTATCCCCGCAGTTCTTC. It encodes CASRTGVSPQFF. The chain is built from TRBV6-5 and TRBJ2-1, with TRBD1 matching 8 bases. The ends lost 6 bases at V and 12 bases at J; junction bases unmatched: 7. Germline V gives CDR1 MNHEY, CDR2 SVGAGI. This CDR3 spans 12 amino acids.

This CDR3 reads CASSSAGAFTDTQYF. The CDR3 coding sequence is TGTGCCAGCTCATCAGCGGGGGCCTTCACAGATACGCAGTATTTT. This chain joins TRBV18 and TRBJ2-3; 8 bases map to TRBD2. The CDR3 consists of 15 residues. Germline CDR1 KGHSH, CDR2 LQKENI. V gave up 5 bases and J gave up 2 bases; unmatched junction bases: 6.

For the CDR3, the DNA is TGCAGCGCCAGGGGCGGGGGGGCGAATGAGCAGTTCTTC. It codes for CSARGGGANEQFF. The chain combines TRBV29-1 with TRBJ2-1, with 9 nucleotides matching TRBD2. With 7 bases clipped from V and 7 bases from J, the junction kept 8 bases outside the gene matches. Germline loops: CDR1 SQVTM, CDR2 ANQGSEA. There are 13 residues in the CDR3.

The rearrangement uses TRBV11-3 and TRBJ2-1, with 10 bases fitting TRBD1. The CDR3 has 16 amino acids. Germline CDR1 and CDR2: SGHNT and YENEEA. The V gene end was trimmed by 0 bases and the J gene end by 3 bases; junction bases not matched to a gene: 2. CDR3 loop: CASSLEGTGVYNEQFF. For the CDR3, the DNA is TGTGCCAGCAGCTTAGAAGGGACAGGGGTCTACAATGAGCAGTTCTTC.

The chain employs TRBV20-1 and TRBJ2-4; D gene unclear. Germline lookup yields CDR1 DFQATT and CDR2 SNEGSKA (reference sequence). The V gene lost 5 bases and the J gene lost 4 bases, with 6 bases spanning the gap. The CDR3 totals 11 residues. CDR3 DNA: TGCAGTGCTGGCCCTAAAAACATTCAGTACTTC. Translation: CSAGPKNIQYF.

The chain joins TRBV5-1 to TRBJ2-2; D may be TRBD2 (6 bases). Trimming stripped 4 bases from V and 3 bases from J, with 10 bases between. Germline V gene data show CDR1 as SGHRS and CDR2 as YFSETQ. The CDR3 totals 14 residues. The CDR3 DNA sequence: TGCGCCAGCAGCCTCGGGACTCACACCGGGGAGCTGTTTTTT. This sequence encodes CASSLGTHTGELFF.

This clone was recorded once. The rearrangement uses TRBV27 and TRBJ2-3, with 7 bases fitting TRBD1. V dropped 4 bases and J dropped 3; count of bases not matched to a gene: 4. CDR3 length: 14 amino acids. CDR1 is MNHEY and CDR2 is SMNVEV in the germline V gene (reference sequence). The CDR3 spells CASSWGQPTDTQYF. CDR3 DNA sequence: TGTGCCAGCAGTTGGGGACAGCCGACAGATACGCAGTATTTT.

This clone has a handful of counts. The V and J genes are TRBV2 and TRBJ2-1; TRBD1 aligns across 7 bases. CDR3 length: 13 residues. CDR1 and CDR2 from the germline V gene are SNHLY and FYNNEI. The junction had 3 bases not matched to a gene; V was cut back by 5 bases and J by 5 bases. CDR3 nucleotide sequence: TGTGCCAGCAGTCAAGGACAGGACAATGAGCAGTTCTTC. Residues: CASSQGQDNEQFF.

This chain uses TRBV28 with TRBJ1-4, with D unclear. Germline CDR1 reads MDHEN; CDR2 reads SYDVKM. The CDR3 sequence is 14 residues long. V was shortened by 7 bases and J by 2 bases, with 11 bases between the two germline ends. CDR3 sequence reads: CASNEPGTNEKLFF. Written as DNA, the CDR3 is TGTGCCAGCAACGAACCGGGCACTAATGAAAAACTGTTTTTT. The whole variable domain, filled in from reference TRBV28 and TRBJ1-4, reads DVKVTQSSRYLVKRTGEKVFLECVQDMDHENMFWYRQDPGLGLRLIYFSYDVKMKEKGDIPEGYSVSREKKERFSLILESASTNQTSMYLCASNEPGTNEKLFFGSGTQLSVL.

The chain combines TRBV27 with TRBJ2-3; D might be TRBD1 or TRBD2, each matching 5 bases. V gave up 4 bases and J gave up 8 bases, with 10 bases separating them. The CDR3 extends over 12 amino acids. Germline lookup yields CDR1 MNHEY and CDR2 SMNVEV (reference sequence). The CDR3 sequence is CASSSMRGTQYF. The CDR3 region has the DNA TGTGCCAGCAGTTCCATGAGGGGTACGCAGTATTTT.